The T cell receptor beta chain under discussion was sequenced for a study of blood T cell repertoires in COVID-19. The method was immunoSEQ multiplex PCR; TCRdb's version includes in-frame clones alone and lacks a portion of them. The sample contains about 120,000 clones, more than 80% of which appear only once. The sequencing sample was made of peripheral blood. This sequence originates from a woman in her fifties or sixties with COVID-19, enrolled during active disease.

CDR3 amino acids: CASSLMAGAYSGNTIYF. As DNA, the CDR3 is TGTGCCAGCAGCTTGATGGCAGGGGCATACTCTGGAAACACCATATATTTT. The chain uses TRBV5-6 and TRBJ1-3; a possible D gene is TRBD1 (6 bases). From germline, CDR1 is SGHDT and CDR2 YYEEEE. The germline V and J ends were trimmed by 1 base and 0 bases, with 14 bases remaining between them. The CDR3 contains 17 residues. The full variable domain, completed using reference TRBV5-6 and TRBJ1-3, is DAGVTQSPTHLIKTRGQQVTLRCSPKSGHDTVSWYQQALGQGPQFIFQYYEEEERQRGNFPDRFSGHQFPNYSSELNVNALLLGDSALYLCASSLMAGAYSGNTIYFGEGSWLTVV.